Listed here are 27 T cell receptor beta chains from one sample, sequenced in a study of shared clonotypes between healthy human individuals. TCRdb keeps only in-frame clones here, not all; method: immunoSEQ multiplex PCR. The data hold 400,000 to 550,000 clones, with around 79% observed a single time. Sequenced: PBMCs. These receptors all stem from a woman between 40 and 50 years old in good health. Some clones in this sample may be carry-over from other donors' samples.

The chain links TRBV7-9 to TRBJ1-2, with D perhaps matching TRBD1 (5 bases). Trimming shortened V by 5 bases and J by 6 bases, and 19 bases separated the two germline ends. The CDR3 contains 15 residues. Per germline, CDR1 SEHNR and CDR2 FQNEAQ (reference sequence). CDR3 sequence reads: CASSRQWDLLNGYTF. The DNA for the CDR3 is TGTGCCAGCAGCCGACAATGGGACCTCCTAAATGGCTACACCTTC.

The chain couples TRBV11-2 to TRBJ2-7, with no clear D. Deletions cut 5 bases from V and 4 bases from J, with 9 bases between. Germline lookup yields CDR1 SGHAT and CDR2 FQNNGV. The CDR3 has 12 amino acids. The CDR3 region is CASSVSQYEQYF. CDR3 nucleotides: TGTGCCAGCAGCGTATCCCAGTACGAGCAGTACTTC.

The V and J genes are TRBV19 and TRBJ1-2; tentatively, D is TRBD1 (5 bases). This CDR3 is 13 amino acids long. Trimming removed 5 bases from V and 8 bases from J, with 15 bases in between. Germline V gene sequence: CDR1 LNHDA, CDR2 SQIVND (reference sequence). CDR3 loop: CASSLPGLGGYTF. The CDR3 DNA is TGTGCCAGTAGTCTCCCGGGGCTGGGAGGCTACACCTTC.

V usage is TRBV5-1 and J usage is TRBJ2-5, with TRBD1 matching over 9 bases. V shed 1 base, J shed 2 bases, and the junction held 6 bases outside the gene matches. Germline V CDR1 and CDR2: SGHRS, YFSETQ. This CDR3 spans 16 amino acids. CDR3 nucleotide sequence: TGCGCCAGCAGCTTGTGGGGACAGGGTAGGCAAGAGACCCAGTACTTC. It translates to CASSLWGQGRQETQYF.

V gene TRBV2 combines with J gene TRBJ2-5; 7 bases are shared with TRBD2. CDR1 is SNHLY and CDR2 is FYNNEI in the germline V gene. This CDR3 has 17 residues. Trimming took 8 bases from V and 1 from J; bases not matched to a gene: 16. CDR3 nucleotides: TGTGCCAGCCGGCCCACTGTTAGCGGGCGGGGCCAAGAGACCCAGTACTTC. Its protein is CASRPTVSGRGQETQYF.

The rearrangement joins TRBV27 to TRBJ2-3; 9 bases map to TRBD1. The CDR3 totals 14 residues. J lost 4 bases, V lost 6 bases, and 5 bases had no gene match. The V gene's germline CDR1 is MNHEY and CDR2 SMNVEV (reference sequence). CDR3 nucleotides: TGTGCCAGCAGCTCCCGGGACAGGGCAGATACGCAGTATTTT. Protein sequence: CASSSRDRADTQYF.

This clone has only a few counts. V usage is TRBV27 and J usage is TRBJ2-5; 15 nucleotides line up with TRBD2. CDR3 length: 17 residues. V lost 4 bases to trimming and J lost 1 base; unmatched junction nucleotides: 4. Germline V gives CDR1 MNHEY, CDR2 SMNVEV (reference sequence). The CDR3 bases are TGTGCCAGCAGTTGGACTAGCGGGGGGGCGGGCCAAGAGACCCAGTACTTC. The encoded protein is CASSWTSGGAGQETQYF.

The DNA for the CDR3 is TGCGCCAGCAGCCAAGCCCTAGCGGGAGGGACAGATACGCAGTATTTT. It encodes CASSQALAGGTDTQYF. V is TRBV4-3 and J is TRBJ2-3; 12 bases are a match to TRBD2. Germline V lookup: CDR1 LGHNA, CDR2 YSLEER. CDR3 length: 16 residues. The ends lost 1 base at V and 3 bases at J; junction bases unmatched: 2.

This clone was observed a few times. Additional DNA sequences in this sample encode the identical CDR3. The V and J genes are TRBV18 and TRBJ1-1, with D hard to call. The CDR3 contains 14 residues. Germline CDR1 is KGHSH and CDR2 is LQKENI. Trimming stripped 2 bases from V and 2 bases from J, with 9 bases between. The CDR3 here is CASSPRDSNTEAFF. The DNA for the CDR3 is TGTGCCAGCTCACCAAGAGATAGCAACACTGAAGCTTTCTTT.

This sequence joins TRBV18 and TRBJ1-4; 7 positions match TRBD1. J lost 7 bases, V lost 3 bases, and 5 bases had no gene match. CDR1 is KGHSH and CDR2 is LQKENI in the germline V gene. The CDR3 has 14 amino acids. The CDR3 here is CASSPLGGSEKLFF. The DNA of the CDR3 is TGTGCCAGCTCACCGCTAGGGGGCAGTGAAAAACTGTTTTTT.

CDR3 protein: CASSGRTTFEQYF. As DNA, the CDR3 is TGTGCCAGCAGTGGCAGGACAACTTTCGAGCAGTACTTC. This chain links TRBV6-1 with TRBJ2-5; D perhaps matches TRBD1 (5 bases). The J call is uncertain, as TRBJ2-7 better fits the DNA end. This CDR3 region has 13 residues. From germline, CDR1 is MNHNS and CDR2 SASEGT.

The CDR3 loop is CASSDLVSSSDEQYF. The CDR3 DNA sequence: TGTGCCAGCAGTGACCTGGTGAGTAGTTCGGACGAGCAGTACTTC. The J gene is TRBJ2-7, the V gene TRBV6-6; D gene uncertain. There are 15 residues in the CDR3. Trimming pared 5 bases from V and 5 bases from J, leaving 19 bases between. Germline V gene sequence: CDR1 MNHNY, CDR2 SVGAGI (reference sequence).

J is TRBJ2-1 and V is TRBV28, with D maybe TRBD2 (5 bases). The V end lost 3 bases, the J end lost 0 bases, and 15 bases lay between the germline ends. There are 17 residues in the CDR3. CDR1 and CDR2 (germline): MDHEN, SYDVKM. CDR3 coding DNA: TGTGCCAGCAGTTTGGCGGGCGTATCGAGCTCCTACAATGAGCAGTTCTTC. Translating gives CASSLAGVSSSYNEQFF. The complete variable domain, with remaining parts taken from reference TRBV28 and TRBJ2-1, reads DVKVTQSSRYLVKRTGEKVFLECVQDMDHENMFWYRQDPGLGLRLIYFSYDVKMKEKGDIPEGYSVSREKKERFSLILESASTNQTSMYLCASSLAGVSSSYNEQFFGPGTRLTVL.

This clone was recorded once. J is TRBJ2-1 and V is TRBV4-1, with TRBD2 identical over 12 bases. The germline CDR1 and CDR2 sequences are MGHRA and YSYEKL. The V and J ends lost 2 bases and 10 bases, in that order; junction bases with no gene match: 6. The CDR3 contains 15 residues. CDR3 nucleotide sequence: TGCGCCAGCAGCCAAAGGACTAGCGGGACTAGAGAGCAGTTCTTC. Encoded protein: CASSQRTSGTREQFF.

The chain has TRBV28 and TRBJ2-2, with TRBD2 matching over 9 bases. There are 18 residues in the CDR3. Germline V CDR1 and CDR2: MDHEN, SYDVKM. Trimming cost V 7 bases and J 2 bases; bases outside gene matches: 14. The CDR3 DNA is TGTGCCAGCACCGACGGCGGCGGCGGGAGGGCTAACACCGGGGAGCTGTTTTTT. Encoded protein: CASTDGGGGRANTGELFF.

This clone appeared a few times. In DNA, the CDR3 is TGTGCCAGCAGAACCCCGGGGGGAACCCAGTACTTC. Amino acids: CASRTPGGTQYF. The V and J genes are TRBV28 and TRBJ2-5, with 7 bases lining up with TRBD2. J gave up 8 bases and V 6 bases, and 6 bases lay outside the gene matches. The germline CDR1 and CDR2 sequences are MDHEN and SYDVKM. The CDR3 extends over 12 amino acids.

The CDR3: CASSKGRPPETQYF. The DNA for the CDR3 is TGTGCCAGCAGTAAGGGGCGCCCACCAGAGACCCAGTACTTC. This chain links TRBV9 with TRBJ2-5, with D perhaps matching TRBD1 (5 bases). V was clipped by 5 bases and J by 4 bases, with 15 bases between them. Germline V lookup: CDR1 SGDLS, CDR2 YYNGEE. CDR3 length equals 14 residues.

The chain recombines TRBV4-3 with TRBJ2-1; D gene uncertain. Germline V gene sequence: CDR1 LGHNA, CDR2 YSLEER. CDR3 size: 15 residues. V lost 3 bases and J 0 bases, leaving 9 bases between the germline ends. The CDR3 loop is CASSQVTRSYNEQFF. The DNA for the CDR3 is TGCGCCAGCAGCCAGGTGACTCGCTCCTACAATGAGCAGTTCTTC.

The CDR3 DNA is TGTGCCAGCAGCCACGGGGGCGGCGAGCAGTACTTC. Its protein is CASSHGGGEQYF. The chain links TRBV7-3 to TRBJ2-7; either TRBD1 or TRBD2 may supply D (6 bases each). The V gene lost 5 bases and the J gene lost 6 bases, with 11 bases spanning the gap. Germline lookup yields CDR1 SGHTA and CDR2 FQGTGA. The CDR3 runs 12 residues. Supplemented by reference TRBV7-3 and TRBJ2-7, the full variable domain reads GAGVSQTPSNKVTEKGKYVELRCDPISGHTALYWYRQSLGQGPEFLIYFQGTGAADDSGLPNDRFFAVRPEGSVSTLKIQRTERGDSAVYLCASSHGGGEQYFGPGTRLTVT.

The count of this clone is one. This sequence joins TRBV19 and TRBJ2-2, with D possibly TRBD1 on 6 matching bases. V lost 6 bases and J lost 8, with 19 bases in between. In germline, CDR1 is LNHDA, CDR2 SQIVND (reference sequence). This CDR3 comprises 15 residues. In nucleotides, the CDR3 is TGTGCCAGTAGCCCCGCCAGGGGCGCAAGGGGGGAGCTGTTTTTT. Translating it yields CASSPARGARGELFF. The whole variable domain, remainder taken from reference TRBV19 and TRBJ2-2, is DGGITQSPKYLFRKEGQNVTLSCEQNLNHDAMYWYRQDPGQGLRLIYYSQIVNDFQKGDIAEGYSVSREKKESFPLTVTSAQKNPTAFYLCASSPARGARGELFFGEGSRLTVL.

The J gene is TRBJ2-1, the V gene TRBV11-2; D perhaps matches TRBD2 (6 bases). Trimming pared 2 bases from V and 5 bases from J, leaving 10 bases between. The germline V gene encodes CDR1 SGHAT and CDR2 FQNNGV. This CDR3 has 14 residues. The CDR3 protein is CASSLSGVHNEQFF. CDR3 bases: TGTGCCAGCAGCTTATCGGGAGTGCACAATGAGCAGTTCTTC.

This chain links TRBV7-2 with TRBJ2-1; 11 bases are shared with TRBD2. The CDR3 length is 15 residues. Trimming removed 5 bases from V and 4 bases from J; junction bases left unmatched: 4. Germline assignment: CDR1 SGHTA and CDR2 FQGNSA. The CDR3 sequence is CASSLTSGGYNEQFF. CDR3 coding DNA: TGTGCCAGCAGCCTAACTAGCGGGGGATACAATGAGCAGTTCTTC.

As regards this clone: A single base separates this from a much larger clone, so it may be a read error. Other DNA sequences in this sample translate to the same CDR3. The CDR3 region is CASSLALAGTYNEQFF. CDR3 nucleotides: TGTGCCAGCAGCTTAGCCCTAGCGGGAACCTACAATGAGCAGTTCTTC. The chain recombines TRBV7-9 with TRBJ2-1; 9 bases line up with TRBD2. CDR3 length: 16 residues. Germline lookup yields CDR1 SEHNR and CDR2 FQNEAQ (reference sequence). Trimming took 0 bases from V and 2 from J; bases not matched to a gene: 2. The whole variable domain, filled in from reference TRBV7-9 and TRBJ2-1, reads DTGVSQNPRHKITKRGQNVTFRCDPISEHNRLYWYRQTLGQGPEFLTYFQNEAQLEKSRLLSDRFSAERPKGSFSTLEIQRTEQGDSAMYLCASSLALAGTYNEQFFGPGTRLTVL.

The chain has TRBV7-8 and TRBJ1-1; no clear D gene. The V gene's germline CDR1 is SGHVS and CDR2 FQNEAQ. This CDR3 region has 15 residues. The V and J ends lost 4 bases and 8 bases respectively, with 20 bases between them. The CDR3 is CASSSPGLETVEAFF. CDR3 sequence (DNA): TGTGCCAGCAGCTCCCCCGGGTTGGAGACCGTAGAAGCTTTCTTT.

The rearrangement links TRBV10-3 to TRBJ1-3, with 7 bases that match TRBD1. This CDR3 comprises 14 residues. CDR1 is ENHRY and CDR2 is SYGVKD in the germline V gene. Germline trimming cut 4 bases from V and 4 bases from J; bases unmatched to any gene: 4. The CDR3 is CAISGQGGGNTIYF. CDR3 DNA sequence: TGTGCCATCAGTGGACAGGGAGGCGGAAACACCATATATTTT.

As DNA, the CDR3 is TGTGCCAGCAGCTTCGATCCCTACAATGAGCAGTTCTTC. It encodes CASSFDPYNEQFF. The rearrangement joins TRBV11-2 to TRBJ2-1; D unresolved. Trimming cost V 3 bases and J 2 bases, with 5 bases left between them. The germline V gene encodes CDR1 SGHAT and CDR2 FQNNGV. The CDR3 consists of 13 residues.

The J gene is TRBJ2-3, the V gene TRBV7-9; 12 nucleotides align to TRBD2. Trimming cost V 5 bases and J 3 bases; bases outside gene matches: 6. The length of the CDR3 is 16 residues. The V gene's germline CDR1 is SEHNR and CDR2 FQNEAQ (reference sequence). CDR3 amino acids: CASSVGTSGPTDTQYF. Here the CDR3 DNA reads TGTGCCAGCAGCGTAGGGACTAGCGGGCCTACAGATACGCAGTATTTT.